The 5 T cell receptor beta chains reported below all come from one sample, sequenced in a study of blood T cells in healthy people across ages. A second PCR of 7 to 11 cycles used a sample-barcoded 5' primer and a J-beta primer mix. TCRdb passed the 5' RACE reads through MiXCR, listing each CDR3 protein once. This table has more than 1,400,000 distinct CDR3 sequences, roughly 40% appearing once. Sequenced material: blood. Receptors originate from a woman under 30 in good health.

This clonotype was recorded a few times. V gene TRBV28 combines with J gene TRBJ2-6; D unresolved. The CDR3 spans 15 residues. V lost 7 bases and J lost 0, with 10 bases in between. Germline assignment: CDR1 MDHEN and CDR2 SYDVKM. In DNA, the CDR3 is TGTGCCAGCACCCGCTGGGACTCTGGGGCCAACGTCCTGACTTTC. Translation gives CASTRWDSGANVLTF.

This clonotype was observed a few times. This rearrangement joins TRBV6-1 to TRBJ1-5, with TRBD1 as a possible D gene (6 bases). The V gene's germline CDR1 is MNHNS and CDR2 SASEGT. The CDR3 consists of 16 residues. The V end was cut by 1 base, the J end by 7 bases, with 17 bases between. In nucleotides, the CDR3 is TGTGCCAGCAGTGAAGACTGGTGGGGGGCTTGGCAGCCCCAGCATTTT. Protein product: CASSEDWWGAWQPQHF.

This clonotype was observed a few times. The V call is TRBV18, the J call TRBJ2-1; 13 nucleotides match TRBD2. Germline trimming cut 5 bases from V and 8 bases from J; bases unmatched to any gene: 6. CDR3 size: 15 residues. Per the germline V gene, CDR1 is KGHSH and CDR2 is LQKENI. The CDR3 loop is CASSNGLAGVDEQFF. Written as DNA, the CDR3 is TGTGCCAGCTCAAACGGACTAGCGGGGGTCGATGAGCAGTTCTTC. The complete variable domain, with remaining parts taken from reference TRBV18 and TRBJ2-1, reads NAGVMQNPRHLVRRRGQEARLRCSPMKGHSHVYWYRQLPEEGLKFMVYLQKENIIDESGMPKERFSAEFPKEGPSILRIQQVVRGDSAAYFCASSNGLAGVDEQFFGPGTRLTVL.

The chain recombines TRBV7-9 with TRBJ1-2; a weak D match, TRBD1 (6 bases). The ends were cut back, 0 bases at V and 5 bases at J, with 7 bases in the middle. Germline lookup yields CDR1 SEHNR and CDR2 FQNEAQ (reference sequence). The CDR3 has 13 residues. The CDR3 loop is CASSLATGYGYTF. For the CDR3, the DNA is TGTGCCAGCAGCTTAGCGACAGGTTATGGCTACACCTTC. Together with reference TRBV7-9 and TRBJ1-2, the CDR3 gives the full variable domain: DTGVSQNPRHKITKRGQNVTFRCDPISEHNRLYWYRQTLGQGPEFLTYFQNEAQLEKSRLLSDRFSAERPKGSFSTLEIQRTEQGDSAMYLCASSLATGYGYTFGSGTRLTVV.

For the CDR3, the DNA is TGTGCCAGCAGCGGCGGGGGACTTGCCTACAATGAGCAGTACTTC. Residues: CASSGGGLAYNEQYF. The chain has TRBV9 and TRBJ2-1; 7 nucleotides match TRBD2. Gene TRBJ2-7 matches the end of the DNA better, so the J call may be wrong. This CDR3 region has 15 residues. The germline gives CDR1 SGDLS, CDR2 YYNGEE.